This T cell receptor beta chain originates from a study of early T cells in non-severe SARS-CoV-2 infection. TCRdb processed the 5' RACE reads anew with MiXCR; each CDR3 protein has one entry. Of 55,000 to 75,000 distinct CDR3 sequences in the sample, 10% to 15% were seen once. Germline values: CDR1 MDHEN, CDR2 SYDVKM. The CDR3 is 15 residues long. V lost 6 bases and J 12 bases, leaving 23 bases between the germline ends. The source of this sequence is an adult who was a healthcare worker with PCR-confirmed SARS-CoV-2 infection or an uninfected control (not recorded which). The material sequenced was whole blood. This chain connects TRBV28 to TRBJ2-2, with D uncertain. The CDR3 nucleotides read TGTGCCAGCAGCGAATCCGTTGCCGGGCTAGAGAAGCTGTTTTTT. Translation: CASSESVAGLEKLFF.